These 21 T cell receptor beta chains were sequenced from one sample in a study of shared clonotypes between healthy human individuals. Sequencing was performed with immunoSEQ multiplex PCR; in TCRdb, only in-frame clones are kept and a portion is missing. The sample holds 850,000 to 1,200,000 clones, roughly 70% seen once. Sequenced: memory CD4+ T cells sorted from blood. Subset: CD45RA-negative fraction. Receptors were obtained from a man aged 18 to 35 in good health.

V and J are TRBV28 and TRBJ1-1, with no clear D. Germline assignment: CDR1 MDHEN and CDR2 SYDVKM. This CDR3 region has 14 residues. Trimming removed 6 bases at V and 5 bases at J, with 16 bases between. The CDR3 here is CASSRPLRDTEAFF. The CDR3 DNA follows: TGTGCCAGCAGCCGCCCCTTGCGGGATACTGAAGCTTTCTTT.

This clone was seen just once. V gene TRBV6-1 combines with J gene TRBJ1-5; unclear D gene. Germline V gene lookup returns CDR1 MNHNS and CDR2 SASEGT. This CDR3 is 12 amino acids long. V shed 2 bases and J shed 6 bases, with 5 bases lying between them. The CDR3 protein is CASSERFQPQHF. The CDR3 region has the DNA TGTGCCAGCAGTGAAAGGTTTCAGCCCCAGCATTTT.

J is TRBJ1-2 and V is TRBV7-2; D unresolved. Looked up from germline, CDR1 is SGHTA and CDR2 is FQGNSA. V lost 2 bases and J lost 10, with 20 bases in between. The CDR3 is 15 amino acids. The CDR3 protein is CASSLSPDALADYTF. The CDR3 DNA reads TGTGCCAGCAGCTTATCGCCCGACGCCTTGGCGGACTACACCTTC. The full variable domain, with the rest looked up from reference TRBV7-2 and TRBJ1-2, is GAGVSQSPSNKVTEKGKDVELRCDPISGHTALYWYRQSLGQGLEFLIYFQGNSAPDKSGLPSDRFSAERTGGSVSTLTIQRTQQEDSAVYLCASSLSPDALADYTFGSGTRLTVV.

V gene TRBV10-2 combines with J gene TRBJ1-1, with TRBD1 matching 7 bases. The CDR3 spans 14 residues. Germline CDR1 reads WSHSY; CDR2 reads SAAADI. The V segment lost 7 bases and the J segment 0 bases; nucleotides outside the gene matches: 5. The CDR3 DNA is TGCGCCAGCACCGAGACAGGGATGAACACTGAAGCTTTCTTT. Translated, it gives CASTETGMNTEAFF.

In this sample, this clone turned up a few times. Other DNA sequences in this specimen translate into the identical CDR3. The chain combines TRBV18 with TRBJ1-1; the D is unclear. Between the trimmed V and J ends, which lost 1 base and 0 bases, there was a span of 3 bases. CDR1 KGHSH and CDR2 LQKENI come from the germline V gene. The CDR3 sequence is 13 residues long. CDR3 nucleotides: TGTGCCAGCTCACCACTAATGAACACTGAAGCTTTCTTT. Protein sequence: CASSPLMNTEAFF.

This chain uses TRBV5-8 with TRBJ1-6; D is unresolved. Trimming removed 2 bases from V and 0 bases from J, with 9 bases in between. The V gene's germline CDR1 is SGHTS and CDR2 YDEGEE. The CDR3 sequence is 16 residues long. CDR3 nucleotides: TGTGCCAGCAGCTTTTGGAAGAGCTCCTATAATTCACCCCTCCACTTT. Translating it yields CASSFWKSSYNSPLHF.

This clone was seen once. V is TRBV6-1 and J is TRBJ1-2; tentative D call: TRBD1 (5 bases). Germline CDR1 is MNHNS and CDR2 is SASEGT. The V gene lost 6 bases and the J gene lost 4 bases, with 12 bases spanning the gap. This CDR3 is 13 amino acids long. The CDR3 DNA follows: TGTGCCAGCAGATCCGGGACCGTCTATGGCTACACCTTC. Translation gives CASRSGTVYGYTF.

This clone occurred a few times. This CDR3 is also generated by other DNA sequences in the sample. CDR3 nucleotide sequence: TGTGCCTGGAGCAAGGGACAGCTAAGGACTGAAGCTTTCTTT. It yields the protein CAWSKGQLRTEAFF. V is TRBV30 and J is TRBJ1-1; TRBD1 matches at 7 bases. The ends lost 3 bases at V and 5 bases at J; junction bases unmatched: 9. From germline, CDR1 is GTSNPN and CDR2 SVGIG (reference sequence). This CDR3 is built from 14 residues.

This clone was seen only once. This rearrangement joins TRBV5-1 to TRBJ2-2; tentatively, D is TRBD1 (6 bases). Germline V CDR1 and CDR2: SGHRS, YFSETQ. The CDR3 runs 20 residues. V lost 1 base and J lost 4, with 26 bases in between. CDR3 coding DNA: TGCGCCAGCAGCTTGTTCCCTCGGATAGGGGATAGAGGGGGCACCGGGGAGCTGTTTTTT. Encoded protein: CASSLFPRIGDRGGTGELFF. The complete variable domain, with remaining parts taken from reference TRBV5-1 and TRBJ2-2, reads KAGVTQTPRYLIKTRGQQVTLSCSPISGHRSVSWYQQTPGQGLQFLFEYFSETQRNKGNFPGRFSGRQFSNSRSEMNVSTLELGDSALYLCASSLFPRIGDRGGTGELFFGEGSRLTVL.

This chain joins TRBV4-1 and TRBJ2-7; 13 bases fit TRBD2. V was pared by 5 bases and J by 1 base, with 11 bases of the junction left unmatched. The CDR3 length is 18 residues. In germline, CDR1 is MGHRA, CDR2 YSYEKL. This CDR3 reads CASSYNPGTSGISYEQYF. In DNA form, the CDR3 reads TGCGCCAGCAGCTACAACCCGGGGACTAGCGGGATTTCCTACGAGCAGTACTTC.

Notes on this clone: At the DNA level, this CDR3 is encoded by other sequences in the same sample as well. J is TRBJ1-5 and V is TRBV2, with D unclear. This CDR3 has 15 amino acids. The V end was cut by 0 bases, the J end by 2 bases, with 8 bases between. Per the germline V gene, CDR1 is SNHLY and CDR2 is FYNNEI. This CDR3 reads CASSEARGGNQPQHF. CDR3 in DNA: TGTGCCAGCAGTGAAGCCCGGGGTGGCAATCAGCCCCAGCATTTT.

The V call is TRBV2, the J call TRBJ1-2; D call uncertain. The V gene's germline CDR1 is SNHLY and CDR2 FYNNEI. The CDR3 totals 12 residues. V lost 5 bases, J lost 4 bases, and 8 bases lay in between. The CDR3 region is CASSRSAYGYTF. The CDR3 DNA reads as TGTGCCAGCAGTCGCTCGGCCTATGGCTACACCTTC. Supplemented by reference TRBV2 and TRBJ1-2, the full variable domain reads EPEVTQTPSHQVTQMGQEVILRCVPISNHLYFYWYRQILGQKVEFLVSFYNNEISEKSEIFDDQFSVERPDGSNFTLKIRSTKLEDSAMYFCASSRSAYGYTFGSGTRLTVV.

Remarks on this clone: The junction does not match germline at one end; this may be a read error. The rearrangement joins TRBV7-9 to TRBJ1-2; D is unresolved. Looked up from germline, CDR1 is SEHNR and CDR2 is FQNEAQ (reference sequence). The CDR3 extends over 14 amino acids. DNA for the CDR3: TGCGCCAGCAGCCAAGAAGAACAGAACTATGGCTACACCTTC. Translating it yields CASSQEEQNYGYTF.

The V gene is TRBV30, the J gene TRBJ2-5; D is undetermined. The CDR3 contains 12 residues. In germline, CDR1 is GTSNPN, CDR2 SVGIG (reference sequence). Trimming left V 3 bases short and J 3 bases short, with 8 bases between. The CDR3 nucleotides are TGTGCCTGGAGGCTATCGGAAGAGACCCAGTACTTC. Translated: CAWRLSEETQYF.

The V and J genes are TRBV2 and TRBJ2-2, with D unresolved. This CDR3 region has 13 residues. Trimming took 7 bases from V and 3 from J, leaving 9 bases between them. Germline V gene lookup returns CDR1 SNHLY and CDR2 FYNNEI. CDR3 in amino acids: CASKAAHTGELFF. Here the CDR3 DNA reads TGTGCCAGCAAGGCGGCACACACCGGGGAGCTGTTTTTT.

Details on this clone: This could be a read error, since a much larger clone is one nucleotide away. This specimen includes other DNA sequences encoding the same CDR3. The chain is built from TRBV6-5 and TRBJ2-7, with D possibly being TRBD1 (6 bases). The V end lost 0 bases, the J end lost 3 bases, and 6 bases lay between the germline ends. Germline V gene lookup returns CDR1 MNHEY and CDR2 SVGAGI. This CDR3 is 13 amino acids long. The CDR3: CASSYSDSYEQYF. The CDR3 coding sequence is TGTGCCAGCAGTTACTCGGACAGCTACGAGCAGTACTTC.

The chain employs TRBV5-1 and TRBJ1-4, with TRBD1 matching 9 bases. Germline CDR1 is SGHRS and CDR2 is YFSETQ. The CDR3 is made up of 18 amino acids. With 2 bases clipped from V and 7 bases from J, the junction kept 15 bases outside the gene matches. The CDR3 reads CASSLQGARRGLGEKLFF. For the CDR3, the DNA is TGCGCCAGCAGCTTACAGGGGGCGCGAAGGGGTTTAGGTGAAAAACTGTTTTTT.

This sequence joins TRBV5-1 and TRBJ2-5; TRBD2 aligns across 13 bases. CDR3 length: 16 amino acids. The germline V gene encodes CDR1 SGHRS and CDR2 YFSETQ. The V gene end was trimmed by 4 bases and the J gene end by 1 base; junction bases not matched to a gene: 4. The CDR3 DNA sequence: TGCGCCAGCAGCCGACTAGCGGGGGGCCCCCAAGAGACCCAGTACTTC. Its translation is CASSRLAGGPQETQYF.

V gene TRBV19 combines with J gene TRBJ1-5, with no clear D. The CDR3 consists of 13 residues. The V gene lost 1 base and the J gene lost 6 bases, with 7 bases spanning the gap. Germline V lookup: CDR1 LNHDA, CDR2 SQIVND (reference sequence). Written as DNA, the CDR3 is TGTGCCAGTAGTATAGCAGTGGCTCAGCCCCAGCATTTT. The encoded protein is CASSIAVAQPQHF.

The chain links TRBV10-3 to TRBJ2-1; possibly TRBD1 for D (8 bases). There are 16 residues in the CDR3. V lost 6 bases, J lost 7 bases, and 22 bases lay in between. The germline gives CDR1 ENHRY, CDR2 SYGVKD. The CDR3 region is CAISAGRTGNENEQFF. CDR3 sequence (DNA): TGTGCCATCAGCGCCGGGAGGACAGGGAATGAAAATGAGCAGTTCTTC.

V and J are TRBV2 and TRBJ2-7, with 7 bases lining up with TRBD1. This CDR3 region has 14 residues. The V segment lost 8 bases and the J segment 2 bases; nucleotides outside the gene matches: 9. CDR1 and CDR2 (germline): SNHLY, FYNNEI. CDR3 DNA sequence: TGTGCCAGCGCGGCAGGGACAGTGACCTACGAGCAGTACTTC. Translated, it gives CASAAGTVTYEQYF.